The entry below describes one TCR beta chain. Data came from immunoSEQ multiplex PCR; TCRdb stores just in-frame clones and leaves some out. Of hundreds of thousands of clones listed, 85% to 90% are singletons. This sample was included in a study of blood T cell repertoires in COVID-19. Participants were aged about 18 to 90 years, lived in over 20 US areas, and enrolled virtually. Assignment of participants to cohorts was predicated upon participant-reported clinical history. V was cut by 3 bases and J by 0 bases, with 6 bases left in between. CDR3 size: 13 residues. The germline CDR1 and CDR2 sequences are SNHLY and FYNNEI.

The sequence came from a man younger than 30 who had recovered from COVID-19. The sample was PBMCs or T cells enriched from blood (not recorded which). This chain connects TRBV2 to TRBJ2-7, with D possibly being TRBD1 (6 bases). Written as DNA, the CDR3 is TGTGCCAGCAGTGAGGGGGCCTCCTACGAGCAGTACTTC. Amino acid sequence: CASSEGASYEQYF.